This T cell receptor (beta chain) came from a study of control samples from healthy donors and cancer patients. Germline V gene sequence: CDR1 MNHEY, CDR2 SVGAGI. The CDR3 loop spans 14 amino acids. V lost 5 bases and J lost 6; bases outside the gene matches: 5. Produced via immunoSEQ multiplex PCR; TCRdb's table is partial and in-frame only. Of more than 85,000 clones listed, 88% are singletons. The chain has TRBV6-5 and TRBJ1-2; 11 bases match TRBD1. Input material: PBMCs. The sequence came from a woman aged 60-75 years with lung cancer. The CDR3 DNA follows: TGTGCCAGCAGTATTATGGACAGGGGGCATGGCTACACCTTC. Its protein is CASSIMDRGHGYTF.